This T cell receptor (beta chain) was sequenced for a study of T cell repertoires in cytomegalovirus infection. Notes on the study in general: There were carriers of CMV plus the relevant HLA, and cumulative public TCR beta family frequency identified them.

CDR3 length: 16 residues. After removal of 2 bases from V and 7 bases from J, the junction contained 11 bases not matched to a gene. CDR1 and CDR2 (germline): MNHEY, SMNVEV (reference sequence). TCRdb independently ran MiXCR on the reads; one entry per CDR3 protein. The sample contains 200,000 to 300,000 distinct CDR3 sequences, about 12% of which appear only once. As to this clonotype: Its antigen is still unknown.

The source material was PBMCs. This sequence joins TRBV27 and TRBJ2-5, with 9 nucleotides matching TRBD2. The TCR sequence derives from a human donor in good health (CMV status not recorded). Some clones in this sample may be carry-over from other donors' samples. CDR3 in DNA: TGTGCCAGCAGTTTAGGGTCCCCTTATAGCGGGGGGACCCAGTACTTC. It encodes CASSLGSPYSGGTQYF.